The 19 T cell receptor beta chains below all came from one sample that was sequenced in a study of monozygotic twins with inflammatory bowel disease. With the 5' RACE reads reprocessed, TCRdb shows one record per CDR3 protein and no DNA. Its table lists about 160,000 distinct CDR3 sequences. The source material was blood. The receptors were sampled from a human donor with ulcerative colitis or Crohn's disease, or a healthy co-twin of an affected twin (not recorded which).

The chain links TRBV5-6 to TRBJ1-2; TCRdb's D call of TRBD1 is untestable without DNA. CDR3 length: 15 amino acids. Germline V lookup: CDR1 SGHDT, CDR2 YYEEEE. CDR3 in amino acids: CASSTDRGTTYGYTF.

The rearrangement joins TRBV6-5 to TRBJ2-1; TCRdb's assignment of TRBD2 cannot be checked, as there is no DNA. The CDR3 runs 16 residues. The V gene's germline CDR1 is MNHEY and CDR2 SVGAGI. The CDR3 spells CASSSRVLSAYNEQFF.

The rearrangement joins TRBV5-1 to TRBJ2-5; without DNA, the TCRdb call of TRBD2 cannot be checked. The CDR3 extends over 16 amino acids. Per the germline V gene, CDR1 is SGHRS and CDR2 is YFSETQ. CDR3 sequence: CASSSGLAGTQETQYF.

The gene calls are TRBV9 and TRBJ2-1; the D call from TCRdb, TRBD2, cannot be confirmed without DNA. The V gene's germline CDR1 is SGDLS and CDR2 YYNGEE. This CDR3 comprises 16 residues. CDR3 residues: CASSRSGTSGSQEQFF.

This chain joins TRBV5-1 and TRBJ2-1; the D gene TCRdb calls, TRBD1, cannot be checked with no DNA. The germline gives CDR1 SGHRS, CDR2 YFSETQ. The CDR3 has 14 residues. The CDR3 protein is CASAPGVSYNEQFF.

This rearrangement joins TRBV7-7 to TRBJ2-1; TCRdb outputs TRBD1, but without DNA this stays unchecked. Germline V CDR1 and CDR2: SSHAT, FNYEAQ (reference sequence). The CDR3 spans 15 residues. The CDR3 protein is CASSLAPDSYNEQFF. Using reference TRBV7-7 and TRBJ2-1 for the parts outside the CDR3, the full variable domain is GAGVSQSPRYKVTKRGQDVTLRCDPISSHATLYWYQQALGQGPEFLTYFNYEAQPDKSGLPSDRFSAERPEGSISTLTIQRTEQRDSAMYRCASSLAPDSYNEQFFGPGTRLTVL.

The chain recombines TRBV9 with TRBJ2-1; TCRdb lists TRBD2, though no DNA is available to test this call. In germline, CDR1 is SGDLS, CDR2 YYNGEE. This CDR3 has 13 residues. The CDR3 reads CASNREIGGEQFF.

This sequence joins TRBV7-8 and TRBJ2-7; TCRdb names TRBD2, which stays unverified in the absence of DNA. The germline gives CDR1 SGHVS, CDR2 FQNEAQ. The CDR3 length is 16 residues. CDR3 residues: CASTLNSGFLSYEQYF.

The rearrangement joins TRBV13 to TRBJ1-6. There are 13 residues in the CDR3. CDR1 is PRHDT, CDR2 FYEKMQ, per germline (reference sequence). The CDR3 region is CASSSGISSPLHF.

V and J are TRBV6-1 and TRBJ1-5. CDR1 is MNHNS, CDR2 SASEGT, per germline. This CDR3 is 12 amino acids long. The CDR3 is CASSEFNQPQHF.

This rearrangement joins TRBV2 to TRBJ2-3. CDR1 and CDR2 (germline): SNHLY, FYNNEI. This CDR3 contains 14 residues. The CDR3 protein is CASSEAASTDTQYF.

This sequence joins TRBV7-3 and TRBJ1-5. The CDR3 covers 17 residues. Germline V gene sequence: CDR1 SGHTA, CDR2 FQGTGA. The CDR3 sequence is CASSSSRHLISNQPQHF. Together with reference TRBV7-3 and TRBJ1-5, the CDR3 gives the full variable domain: GAGVSQTPSNKVTEKGKYVELRCDPISGHTALYWYRQSLGQGPEFLIYFQGTGAADDSGLPNDRFFAVRPEGSVSTLKIQRTERGDSAVYLCASSSSRHLISNQPQHFGDGTRLSIL.

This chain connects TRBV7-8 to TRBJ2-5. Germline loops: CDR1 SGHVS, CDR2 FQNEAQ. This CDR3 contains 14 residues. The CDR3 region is CASSLISEQETQYF.

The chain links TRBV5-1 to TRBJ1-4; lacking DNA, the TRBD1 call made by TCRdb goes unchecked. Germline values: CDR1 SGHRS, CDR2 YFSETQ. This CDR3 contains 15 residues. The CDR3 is CASSLEPGEDEKLFF.

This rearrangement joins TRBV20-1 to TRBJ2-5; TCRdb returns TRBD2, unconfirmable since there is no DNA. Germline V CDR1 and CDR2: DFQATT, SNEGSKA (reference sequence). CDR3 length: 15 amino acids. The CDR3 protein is CSARDSASGQETQYF.

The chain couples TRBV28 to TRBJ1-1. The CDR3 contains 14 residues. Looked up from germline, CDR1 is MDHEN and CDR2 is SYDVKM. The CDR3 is CASSRGAGGTEAFF.

CDR3 sequence reads: CASSYSRADTQYF. The chain has TRBV6-6 and TRBJ2-3; the TCRdb call, TRBD1, lacks DNA for checking. Germline V gives CDR1 MNHNY, CDR2 SVGAGI (reference sequence). The CDR3 has 13 residues.

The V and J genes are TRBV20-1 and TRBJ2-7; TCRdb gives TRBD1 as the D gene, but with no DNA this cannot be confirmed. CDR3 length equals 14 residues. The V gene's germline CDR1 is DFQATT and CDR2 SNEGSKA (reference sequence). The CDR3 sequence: CSADGSDRRNEQYF.

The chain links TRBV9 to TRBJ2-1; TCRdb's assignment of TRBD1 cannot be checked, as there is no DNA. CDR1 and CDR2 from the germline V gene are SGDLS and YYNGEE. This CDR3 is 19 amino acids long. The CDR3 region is CASSTPRAGITSSYNEQFF.